This TCR beta chain was profiled in a study of regulatory T cells in long-lasting Graves disease. As for this clonotype: Antigen specificity is unknown.

The time point: persistent/refractory GD, antithyroid drugs over 5 years with positive TRAb. With RNA extracted from PBMCs as input, the TCR library was made. iRepertoire HTBI primers and Arm-PCR of CDR3 regions built TCR beta libraries. Each CDR3 protein gets one entry after TCRdb re-called the multiplex PCR reads with MiXCR. The data show about 470,000 distinct CDR3 sequences, 20% to 25% seen once. This CDR3 has 18 residues. Germline lookup yields CDR1 MGHDK and CDR2 SYGVNS. V was shortened by 1 base and J by 6 bases, with 25 bases between the two germline ends. General study findings and limits: New patients shared fewer public clonotypes (around 970) than persistent patients did (approximately 3,000).

The V and J genes are TRBV25-1 and TRBJ2-7, with D maybe TRBD1 (6 bases). The clonotype comes from a female donor with Graves disease. Specimen: peripheral blood mononuclear cells (PBMCs), collected when the disease was refractory, from a patient treated with antithyroid drugs. The chain's CDR3 is CASSELGRNRAGITEQYF. Here the CDR3 DNA reads TGTGCCAGCAGTGAATTGGGTAGGAACAGGGCCGGAATTACCGAGCAGTACTTC.